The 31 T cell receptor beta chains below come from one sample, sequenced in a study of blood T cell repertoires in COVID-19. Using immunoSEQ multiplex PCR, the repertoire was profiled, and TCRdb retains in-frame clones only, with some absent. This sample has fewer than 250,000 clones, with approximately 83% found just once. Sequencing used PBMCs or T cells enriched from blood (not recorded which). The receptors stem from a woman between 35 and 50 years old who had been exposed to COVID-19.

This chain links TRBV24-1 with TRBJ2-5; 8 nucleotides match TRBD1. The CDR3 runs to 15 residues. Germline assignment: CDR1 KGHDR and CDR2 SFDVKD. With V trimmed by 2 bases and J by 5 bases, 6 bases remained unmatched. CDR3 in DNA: TGTGCCACCAGTGATTCGAGGACAGGGAAGGAGACCCAGTACTTC. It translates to CATSDSRTGKETQYF.

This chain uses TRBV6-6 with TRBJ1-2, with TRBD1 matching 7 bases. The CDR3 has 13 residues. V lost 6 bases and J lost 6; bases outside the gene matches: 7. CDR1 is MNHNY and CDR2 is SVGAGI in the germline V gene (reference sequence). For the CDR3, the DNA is TGTGCCAGCAGACACGACAGGGTCAATGGCTACACCTTC. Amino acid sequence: CASRHDRVNGYTF.

The CDR3 DNA sequence: TGTGCCAGCAGCCCCCATATTAGAGGAGATACGCAGTATTTT. This sequence encodes CASSPHIRGDTQYF. The J gene is TRBJ2-3, the V gene TRBV7-3, with no clear D. This CDR3 region has 14 residues. Trimming shortened V by 5 bases and J by 5 bases, and 14 bases separated the two germline ends. In germline, CDR1 is SGHTA, CDR2 FQGTGA.

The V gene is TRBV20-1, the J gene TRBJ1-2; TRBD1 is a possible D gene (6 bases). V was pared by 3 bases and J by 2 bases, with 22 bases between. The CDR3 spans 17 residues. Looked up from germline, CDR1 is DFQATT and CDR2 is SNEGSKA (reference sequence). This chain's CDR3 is CSASPMIAQGRNYGYTF. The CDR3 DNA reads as TGCAGTGCTAGTCCAATGATAGCACAGGGTCGGAACTATGGCTACACCTTC.

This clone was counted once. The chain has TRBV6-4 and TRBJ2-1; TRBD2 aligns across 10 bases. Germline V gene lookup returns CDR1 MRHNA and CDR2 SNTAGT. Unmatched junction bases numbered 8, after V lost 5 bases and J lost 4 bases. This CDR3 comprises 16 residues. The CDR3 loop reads CASSPFLAGEYNEQFF. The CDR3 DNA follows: TGTGCCAGCAGTCCCTTCCTAGCGGGGGAATACAATGAGCAGTTCTTC.

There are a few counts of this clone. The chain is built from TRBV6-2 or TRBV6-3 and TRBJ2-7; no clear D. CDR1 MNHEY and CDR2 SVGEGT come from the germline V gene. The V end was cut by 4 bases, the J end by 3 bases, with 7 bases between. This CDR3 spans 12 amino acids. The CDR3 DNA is TGTGCCAGCAGTTCTATCAACTACGAGCAGTACTTC. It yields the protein CASSSINYEQYF.

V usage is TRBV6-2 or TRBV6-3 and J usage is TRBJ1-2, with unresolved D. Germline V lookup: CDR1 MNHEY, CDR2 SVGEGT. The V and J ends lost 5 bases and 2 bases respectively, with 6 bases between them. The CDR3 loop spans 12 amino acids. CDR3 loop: CASSGQNYGYTF. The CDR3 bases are TGTGCCAGCAGTGGGCAGAACTATGGCTACACCTTC.

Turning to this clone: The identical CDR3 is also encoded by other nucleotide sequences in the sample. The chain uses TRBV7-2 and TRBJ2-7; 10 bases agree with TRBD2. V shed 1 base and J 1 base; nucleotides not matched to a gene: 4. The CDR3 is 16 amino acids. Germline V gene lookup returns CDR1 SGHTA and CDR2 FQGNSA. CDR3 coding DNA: TGTGCCAGCAGCTTAGGATTAGCGGGGGGTTCCTACGAGCAGTACTTC. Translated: CASSLGLAGGSYEQYF.

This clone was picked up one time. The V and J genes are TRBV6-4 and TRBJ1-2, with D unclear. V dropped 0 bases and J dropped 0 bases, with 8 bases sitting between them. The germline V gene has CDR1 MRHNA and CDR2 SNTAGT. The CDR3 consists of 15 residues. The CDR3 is CASSDSGEANYGYTF. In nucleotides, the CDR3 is TGTGCCAGCAGTGACTCCGGTGAAGCTAACTATGGCTACACCTTC.

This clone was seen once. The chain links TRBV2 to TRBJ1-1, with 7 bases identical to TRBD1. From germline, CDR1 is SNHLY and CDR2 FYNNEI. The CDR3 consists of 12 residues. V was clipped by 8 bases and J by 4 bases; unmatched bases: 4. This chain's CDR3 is CASRQGGTEAFF. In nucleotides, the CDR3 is TGTGCCAGCCGACAGGGTGGCACTGAAGCTTTCTTT.

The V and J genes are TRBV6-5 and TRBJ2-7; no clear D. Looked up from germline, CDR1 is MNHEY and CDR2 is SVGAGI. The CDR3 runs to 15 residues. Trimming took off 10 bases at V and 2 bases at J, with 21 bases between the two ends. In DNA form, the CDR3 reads TGTGCCACCCGAAAAGCAGCGCGAAATCCCTACGAGCAGTACTTC. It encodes CATRKAARNPYEQYF.

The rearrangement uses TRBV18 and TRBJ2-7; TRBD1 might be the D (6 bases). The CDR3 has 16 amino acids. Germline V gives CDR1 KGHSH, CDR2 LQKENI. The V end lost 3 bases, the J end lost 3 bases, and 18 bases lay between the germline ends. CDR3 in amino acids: CASSPGTLISSYEQYF. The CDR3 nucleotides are TGTGCCAGCTCACCCGGGACATTAATCTCAAGCTACGAGCAGTACTTC.

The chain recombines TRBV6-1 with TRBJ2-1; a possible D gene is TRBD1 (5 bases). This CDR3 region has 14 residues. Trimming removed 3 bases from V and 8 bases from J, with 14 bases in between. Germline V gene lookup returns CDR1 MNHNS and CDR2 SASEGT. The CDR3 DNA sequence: TGTGCCAGCAGTGACCCAGGGATGATAGATGAGCAGTTCTTC. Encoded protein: CASSDPGMIDEQFF.

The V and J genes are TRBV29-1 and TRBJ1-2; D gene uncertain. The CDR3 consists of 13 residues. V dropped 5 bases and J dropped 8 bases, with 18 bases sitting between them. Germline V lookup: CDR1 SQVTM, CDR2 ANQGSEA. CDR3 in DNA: TGCAGCGTTCGTCGCGGGGAAGGTATCGGCTACACCTTC. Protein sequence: CSVRRGEGIGYTF.

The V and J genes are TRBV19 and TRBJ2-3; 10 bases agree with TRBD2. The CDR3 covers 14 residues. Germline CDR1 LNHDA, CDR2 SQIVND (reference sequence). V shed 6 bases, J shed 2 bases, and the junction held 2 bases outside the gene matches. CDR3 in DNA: TGTGCCAGTAGACTAGCGGGGCCCACAGATACGCAGTATTTT. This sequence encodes CASRLAGPTDTQYF.

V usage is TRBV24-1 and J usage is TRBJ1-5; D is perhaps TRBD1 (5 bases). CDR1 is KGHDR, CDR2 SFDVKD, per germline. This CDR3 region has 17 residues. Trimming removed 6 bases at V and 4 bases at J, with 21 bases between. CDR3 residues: CATSRGRPGGDNQPQHF. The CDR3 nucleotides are TGTGCCACCAGTCGGGGCCGACCGGGGGGGGATAATCAGCCCCAGCATTTT.

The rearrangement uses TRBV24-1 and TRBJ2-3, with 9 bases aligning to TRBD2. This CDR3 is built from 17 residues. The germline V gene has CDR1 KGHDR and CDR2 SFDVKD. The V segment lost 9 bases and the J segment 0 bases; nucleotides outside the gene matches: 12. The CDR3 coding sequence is TGTGCCACCGGGTACGAGCGGGGGGACCCAAGCACAGATACGCAGTATTTT. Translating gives CATGYERGDPSTDTQYF.

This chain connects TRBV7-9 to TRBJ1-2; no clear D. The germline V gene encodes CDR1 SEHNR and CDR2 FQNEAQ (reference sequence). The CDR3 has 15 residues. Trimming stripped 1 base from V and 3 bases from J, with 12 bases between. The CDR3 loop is CASSLEFVTDYGYTF. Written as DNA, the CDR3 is TGTGCCAGCAGCTTAGAGTTTGTCACGGACTATGGCTACACCTTC.

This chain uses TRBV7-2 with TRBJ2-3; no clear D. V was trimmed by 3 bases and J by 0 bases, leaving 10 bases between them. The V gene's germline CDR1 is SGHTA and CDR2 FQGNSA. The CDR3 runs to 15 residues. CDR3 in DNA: TGTGCCAGCAGCTTCGCCGCGGCTAGCACAGATACGCAGTATTTT. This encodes CASSFAAASTDTQYF.

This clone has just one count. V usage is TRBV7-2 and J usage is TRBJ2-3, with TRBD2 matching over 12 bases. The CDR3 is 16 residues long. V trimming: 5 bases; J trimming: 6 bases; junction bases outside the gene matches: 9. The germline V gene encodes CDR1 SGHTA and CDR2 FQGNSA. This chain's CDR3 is CASSPRLAGGRDTQYF. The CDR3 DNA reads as TGTGCCAGCAGCCCACGCCTAGCGGGGGGGCGGGATACGCAGTATTTT.

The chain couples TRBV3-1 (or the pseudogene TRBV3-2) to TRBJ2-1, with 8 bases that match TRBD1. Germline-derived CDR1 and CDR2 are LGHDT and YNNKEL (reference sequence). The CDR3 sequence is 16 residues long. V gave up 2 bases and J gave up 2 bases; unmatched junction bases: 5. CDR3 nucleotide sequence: TGTGCCAGCAGCCAATATGACAGGGGCACCTACAATGAGCAGTTCTTC. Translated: CASSQYDRGTYNEQFF.

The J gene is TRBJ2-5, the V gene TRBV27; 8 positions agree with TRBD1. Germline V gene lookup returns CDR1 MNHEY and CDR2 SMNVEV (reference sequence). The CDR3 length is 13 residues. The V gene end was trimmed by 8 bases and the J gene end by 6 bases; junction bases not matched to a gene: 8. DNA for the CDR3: TGTGCCAGCGGGTGGACAGGGACGAAGACCCAGTACTTC. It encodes CASGWTGTKTQYF.

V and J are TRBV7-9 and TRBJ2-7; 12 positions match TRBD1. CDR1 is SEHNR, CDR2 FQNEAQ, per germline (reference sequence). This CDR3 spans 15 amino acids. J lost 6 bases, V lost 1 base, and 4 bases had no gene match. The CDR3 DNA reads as TGTGCCAGCAGCTTAGGGGGACAGGGGGCTCTCGAGCAGTACTTC. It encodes CASSLGGQGALEQYF.

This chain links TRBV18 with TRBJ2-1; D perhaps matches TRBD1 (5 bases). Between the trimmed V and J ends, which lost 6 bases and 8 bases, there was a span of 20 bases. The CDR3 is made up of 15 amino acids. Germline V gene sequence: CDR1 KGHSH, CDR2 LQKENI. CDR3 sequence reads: CASSELLTGYYEQFF. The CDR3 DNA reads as TGTGCCAGCTCCGAACTCCTAACAGGATATTATGAGCAGTTCTTC.

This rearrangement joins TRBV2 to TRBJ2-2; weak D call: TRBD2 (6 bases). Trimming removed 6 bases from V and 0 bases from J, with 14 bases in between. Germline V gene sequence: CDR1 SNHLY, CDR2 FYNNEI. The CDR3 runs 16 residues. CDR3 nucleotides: TGTGCCAGCAGCATGACTAGGATCACGAACACCGGGGAGCTGTTTTTT. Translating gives CASSMTRITNTGELFF.

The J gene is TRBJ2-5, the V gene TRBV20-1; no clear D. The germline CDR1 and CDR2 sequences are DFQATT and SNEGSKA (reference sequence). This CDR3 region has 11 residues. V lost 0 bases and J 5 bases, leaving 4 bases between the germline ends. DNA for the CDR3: TGCAGTGCTAGAGATATGGAGACCCAGTACTTC. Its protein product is CSARDMETQYF.

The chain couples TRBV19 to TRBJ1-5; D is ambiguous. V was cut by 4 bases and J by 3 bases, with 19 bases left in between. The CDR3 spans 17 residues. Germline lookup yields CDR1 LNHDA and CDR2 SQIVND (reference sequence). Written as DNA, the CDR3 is TGTGCCAGTAGTACCCCCCCGGGGAGGATGGACAATCAGCCCCAGCATTTT. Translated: CASSTPPGRMDNQPQHF.

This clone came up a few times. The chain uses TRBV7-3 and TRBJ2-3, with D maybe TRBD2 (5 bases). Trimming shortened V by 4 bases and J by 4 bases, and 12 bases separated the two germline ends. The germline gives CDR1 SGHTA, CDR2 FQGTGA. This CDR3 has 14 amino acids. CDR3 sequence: CASSSAGGPDTQYF. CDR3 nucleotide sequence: TGTGCCAGCAGCTCGGCTGGAGGCCCAGATACGCAGTATTTT.

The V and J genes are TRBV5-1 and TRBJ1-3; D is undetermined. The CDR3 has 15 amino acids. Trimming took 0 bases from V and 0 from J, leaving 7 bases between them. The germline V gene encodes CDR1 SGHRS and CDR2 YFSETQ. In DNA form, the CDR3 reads TGCGCCAGCAGCTTGGAGGCAGGCTCTGGAAACACCATATATTTT. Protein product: CASSLEAGSGNTIYF.

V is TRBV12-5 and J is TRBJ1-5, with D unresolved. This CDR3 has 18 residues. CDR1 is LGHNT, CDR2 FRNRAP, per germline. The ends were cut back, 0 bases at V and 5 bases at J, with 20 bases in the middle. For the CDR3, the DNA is TGTGCTAGTGGTTTGGTATTGCCAGGAGACTATTCCGATCAGCCCCAGCATTTT. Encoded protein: CASGLVLPGDYSDQPQHF.

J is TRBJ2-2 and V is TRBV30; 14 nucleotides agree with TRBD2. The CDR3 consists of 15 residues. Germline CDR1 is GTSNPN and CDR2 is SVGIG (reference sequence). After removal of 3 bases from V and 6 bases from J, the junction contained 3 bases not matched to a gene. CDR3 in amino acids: CAWSRTSGGSGELFF. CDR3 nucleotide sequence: TGTGCCTGGAGCAGGACTAGCGGGGGGTCCGGGGAGCTGTTTTTT. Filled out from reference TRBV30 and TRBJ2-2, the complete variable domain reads SQTIHQWPATLVQPVGSPLSLECTVEGTSNPNLYWYRQAAGRGLQLLFYSVGIGQISSEVPQNLSASRPQDRQFILSSKKLLLSDSGFYLCAWSRTSGGSGELFFGEGSRLTVL.